This T cell receptor (beta chain) originates from a study of immune evolution from preneoplasia to lung adenocarcinoma. Study details: HLA loss of heterozygosity: about 7% AIS, more than 14% MIA, about 35% ADC, none AAH.

Data came from immunoSEQ multiplex PCR; TCRdb stores just in-frame clones and leaves some out. The repertoire holds about 41,000 clones, with 70% to 85% as singletons. The V end lost 7 bases, the J end lost 1 base, and 8 bases lay between the germline ends. This CDR3 comprises 12 residues. CDR1 is SQVTM, CDR2 ANQGSEA, per germline. Each case's diagnosis was confirmed by two pathologists on H&E. This clone occurred a few times. Its antigen is as yet unknown. Study findings and constraints: From normal lung to invasive adenocarcinoma, top clone frequencies appeared to decrease. Normal lung had highest clonality; later lesions appeared denser, more diverse.

This rearrangement joins TRBV29-1 to TRBJ2-1; no reliable D call. The sequencing input was FFPE invasive lung adenocarcinoma tissue. This clonotype was obtained from a person between 55 and 69 years old with lung adenocarcinoma. This CDR3 reads CSGSPSYNEQFF. The CDR3 DNA sequence: TGCAGCGGGAGCCCGTCCTACAATGAGCAGTTCTTC.